These 14 T cell receptor gamma chains originate from one sample sequenced in a study of γδ T cells in repeated Plasmodium falciparum infection. Flow sorting of PBMC yielded separate Vgamma9/Vdelta2+ and Vdelta2-negative gammadelta T cell populations for bulk repertoire analysis. TCRdb called clones anew from the multiplex PCR reads with CATT. This sample carries about 30,000 gamma-chain clones, more than 1.4% of them seen once, and the ten largest clones take 19%. The sample taken for sequencing was gamma-delta T cells from blood. The receptors come from a pool of human donors (malaria-infected and uninfected, not separated).

For this clone: For this DNA, TCRdb reports the protein of a much larger clone, which diverges at residue 5, most likely from a read error; the protein presented here is translated directly from the DNA. The gene calls are TRGV9 and TRGJ1 or TRGJ2. TCRdb leaves out the J gene; it was filled in here by matching the DNA to germline. V gave up 5 bases and J gave up 4 bases; unmatched junction bases: 8. Germline-derived CDR1 and CDR2 are GITISATS and ISYDGTV (reference sequence). CDR3 length equals 13 residues. The CDR3 DNA sequence: TGTGCCTTGTGGGGGGAACCGTATTATAAGAAACTCTTT. This encodes CALWGEPYYKKLF.

Concerning this clone itself: The translation of this DNA and the TCRdb protein of a much larger clone differ at residue 9, probably owing to a read error; the protein shown here is translated from the DNA. V and J are TRGV9 and TRGJ1 or TRGJ2. The J gene is not listed in TCRdb, so it was assigned here from a DNA match to germline. The germline gives CDR1 GITISATS, CDR2 ISYDGTV (reference sequence). V shed 2 bases and J 6 bases; nucleotides not matched to a gene: 10. This CDR3 spans 14 amino acids. In nucleotides, the CDR3 is TGTGCCTTGTGGGAGGGGGCTAGTTGTTATAAGAAACTCTTT. Residues: CALWEGASCYKKLF.

At least ten counts were recorded for this clone. The chain recombines TRGV3 with TRGJ1 or TRGJ2. The CDR3 contains 14 residues. The J segment lost 7 bases and the V segment lost 0 bases, leaving 9 bases of the junction unmatched. CDR1 is VTNTFY and CDR2 is YDVSTARD in the germline V gene (reference sequence). The CDR3 reads CATWDRPPWYKKLF. The CDR3 nucleotides read TGTGCCACCTGGGACAGGCCTCCGTGGTATAAGAAACTCTTT.

This clone was seen repeatedly, ten times or more. This probably arose from a read error, given a far larger clone one base away. In the same sample, other DNA sequences code for this CDR3. With the J gene uncalled, the V gene is TRGV5. The CDR3 length is 14 residues. The germline V gene has CDR1 VINAFY and CDR2 YDVSNSKD. CDR3 amino acids: CATWDRPFNYKKLF. CDR3 DNA sequence: TGTGCCACCTGGGACAGGCCATTTAATTATAAAAAACTCTTT.

About this clone itself: TCRdb has a much larger clone's protein, which differs at residue 11 from the translation of this DNA, likely because of a read error; what is shown is the protein translated from the DNA. The chain couples TRGV9 to TRGJP1. Matching the DNA to germline supplied the J gene, which TCRdb does not give. Germline assignment: CDR1 GITISATS and CDR2 ISYDGTV (reference sequence). This CDR3 contains 15 residues. CDR3 nucleotides: TGTGCCTTGTGGGAGGTTAATACCACTGGTGGGTTCAAGATATTT. Protein sequence: CALWEVNTTGGFKIF.

This clone occurred many times. With a far larger clone one base away, a read error is the likely cause. This sample includes further DNA sequences coding for the same CDR3. V gene TRGV4 combines with J gene TRGJ1 or TRGJ2. The J gene is not listed in TCRdb, so it was assigned here from a DNA match to germline. Per the germline V gene, CDR1 is EGSTGY and CDR2 is YDSYTSSV. The CDR3 has 12 amino acids. V gave up 3 bases and J gave up 7 bases; unmatched junction bases: 6. The CDR3 DNA is TGTGCCACCTGGGATTCTCGCTATAAGAAACTCTTT. This sequence encodes CATWDSRYKKLF.

Regarding this clone: With only one base between it and a far larger clone, this is likely a read error. The sample carries other DNA sequences with the same CDR3. The V gene was identified as TRGV3, while no J gene was called. The germline V gene encodes CDR1 VTNTFY and CDR2 YDVSTARD (reference sequence). The CDR3 loop spans 14 amino acids. DNA of the CDR3: TGTGCCACCTGGGACAGGTCAAGGGATTGGATCAAAACGTTT. Translating it yields CATWDRSRDWIKTF.

This clone was counted only a few times. A far larger clone is one nucleotide away, so this likely arose from a read error. Other DNA variants within this sample encode the same CDR3. The chain links TRGV9 to TRGJ1 or TRGJ2. TCRdb leaves out the J gene; it was filled in here by matching the DNA to germline. The CDR3 consists of 13 residues. Germline V gene lookup returns CDR1 GITISATS and CDR2 ISYDGTV (reference sequence). Trimming removed 1 base from V and 7 bases from J; junction bases left unmatched: 7. The DNA of the CDR3 is TGTGCCTTGTGGGAGGTTCGGAGGTATAAGAAACTCTTT. This gives the protein CALWEVRRYKKLF.

This clone was observed at least ten times. The protein given by TCRdb reflects a much larger clone and differs at residue 7 from this DNA's translation, likely from a read error; the protein shown is the DNA's translation. The same CDR3 is also encoded by other DNA sequences in this sample. The V and J genes are TRGV2 and TRGJ1 or TRGJ2. The germline V gene encodes CDR1 EGSNGY and CDR2 YDSYNSKV. There are 13 residues in the CDR3. Germline trimming cut 3 bases from V and 4 bases from J; bases unmatched to any gene: 6. The CDR3 DNA reads as TGTGCCACCTGGGACCGACGGTATTATAAGAAACTCTTT. Translated, it gives CATWDRRYYKKLF.

This clone has ten or more counts. The sample carries other DNA sequences with the same CDR3. This rearrangement joins TRGV4 to TRGJ1 or TRGJ2. The J gene comes from matching the DNA to germline here; TCRdb lacks it. The V and J ends lost 0 bases and 4 bases, in that order; junction bases with no gene match: 6. Germline CDR1 EGSTGY, CDR2 YDSYTSSV. This CDR3 comprises 14 residues. CDR3 residues: CATWDGLRYYKKLF. CDR3 DNA sequence: TGTGCCACCTGGGATGGGTTAAGGTATTATAAGAAACTCTTT.

Ten or more counts support this clone. At one boundary the junction diverges from the germline segment, which might be a read error. This CDR3 is also generated by other DNA sequences in the sample. The chain joins TRGV9 to TRGJ1 or TRGJ2. The V gene's germline CDR1 is GITISATS and CDR2 ISYDGTV (reference sequence). The CDR3 consists of 14 residues. CDR3 nucleotide sequence: TGTGCCTTATGGGAGGCGGAGAATTATTATAAGAAACTCTTT. Translation: CALWEAENYYKKLF.

By sample share, this clone is medium-sized (0.01 to 0.1%). The chain is built from TRGV4 and TRGJ1 or TRGJ2. The CDR3 consists of 12 residues. J lost 3 bases, V lost 1 base, and 0 bases had no gene match. Germline assignment: CDR1 EGSTGY and CDR2 YDSYTSSV. Written as DNA, the CDR3 is TGTGCCACCTGGGATGGTTATTATAAGAAACTCTTT. Translation: CATWDGYYKKLF.

As regards this clone: The TCRdb protein comes from a much larger clone and disagrees with this DNA's translation at residue 7, likely due to a read error; the protein given here is derived from the DNA. The J gene is TRGJP2, the V gene TRGV4. The J gene was not available in TCRdb and was assigned here by matching the DNA to germline segments. Looked up from germline, CDR1 is EGSTGY and CDR2 is YDSYTSSV. This CDR3 comprises 14 residues. The V and J ends lost 3 bases and 3 bases, in that order; junction bases with no gene match: 4. DNA for the CDR3: TGTGCCACCTGGGATTACGGTAGTGATTGGATCAAGACGTTT. Translated, it gives CATWDYGSDWIKTF.

This clone was seen at least ten times. A read error is the likely source, as a far larger clone sits one nucleotide away. The sample has other DNA sequences that encode this CDR3 too. J is TRGJ1 or TRGJ2 and V is TRGV2. CDR1 is EGSNGY, CDR2 YDSYNSKV, per germline. The CDR3 length is 14 residues. The ends lost 0 bases at V and 5 bases at J; junction bases unmatched: 7. The CDR3 protein is CATWDGLVDYKKLF. The CDR3 coding sequence is TGTGCCACCTGGGACGGGCTAGTCGATTATAAGAAACTCTTT.